These 4 T cell receptor beta chains were all obtained from the same sample, sequenced in a study of human versus mouse CDR3 diversity and MHC coevolution. Here immunoSEQ multiplex PCR was the method, and the copy in TCRdb shows in-frame clones only, minus some. The sample lists 60,000 or so clones, about 94% occurring once. Sample: naive CD4+ T cells from blood. This sample's subset: CD45RO-negative CD62L-positive naive CD4 T cells. The receptors shown here come from a person aged 60 to 70 in good health.

The chain is built from TRBV5-1 and TRBJ1-4; D gene uncertain. Deletions cut 0 bases from V and 2 bases from J, with 11 bases between. The germline V gene encodes CDR1 SGHRS and CDR2 YFSETQ. CDR3 length equals 16 residues. The CDR3 nucleotides read TGCGCCAGCAGCTTGGGACTCGCAATCACTAATGAAAAACTGTTTTTT. It specifies CASSLGLAITNEKLFF.

This chain connects TRBV5-6 to TRBJ1-5; 9 bases match TRBD1. J gave up 2 bases and V 0 bases, and 6 bases lay outside the gene matches. There are 17 residues in the CDR3. Per the germline V gene, CDR1 is SGHDT and CDR2 is YYEEEE. In DNA form, the CDR3 reads TGTGCCAGCAGCTTGGCCAGGGACAGGGCGGGCAATCAGCCCCAGCATTTT. It specifies CASSLARDRAGNQPQHF. Looking up the rest from reference TRBV5-6 and TRBJ1-5 gives the full variable domain: DAGVTQSPTHLIKTRGQQVTLRCSPKSGHDTVSWYQQALGQGPQFIFQYYEEEERQRGNFPDRFSGHQFPNYSSELNVNALLLGDSALYLCASSLARDRAGNQPQHFGDGTRLSIL.

CDR3 sequence (DNA): TGTGCCAGCAGCTTTCGTAGGGAGCTTCAAGAGACCCAGTACTTC. Encoded protein: CASSFRRELQETQYF. This chain connects TRBV7-9 to TRBJ2-5; perhaps TRBD2 as D (5 bases). This CDR3 is 15 amino acids long. CDR1 is SEHNR and CDR2 is FQNEAQ in the germline V gene (reference sequence). The V and J ends lost 3 bases and 2 bases respectively, with 13 bases between them. Full variable domain (rest looked up from reference TRBV7-9 and TRBJ2-5): DTGVSQNPRHKITKRGQNVTFRCDPISEHNRLYWYRQTLGQGPEFLTYFQNEAQLEKSRLLSDRFSAERPKGSFSTLEIQRTEQGDSAMYLCASSFRRELQETQYFGPGTRLLVL.

The chain has TRBV7-7 and TRBJ2-7, with 11 bases lining up with TRBD2. Germline CDR1 and CDR2: SSHAT and FNYEAQ (reference sequence). Germline trimming cut 5 bases from V and 0 bases from J; bases unmatched to any gene: 6. There are 16 residues in the CDR3. CDR3 loop: CASSPLAGGSSYEQYF. The CDR3 DNA follows: TGTGCCAGCAGCCCGCTAGCGGGAGGAAGCTCCTACGAGCAGTACTTC.